This passage covers 5 T cell receptor beta chains from one sample sequenced in a study of blood T cell repertoires in COVID-19. The table came from immunoSEQ multiplex PCR; TCRdb's copy has only in-frame clones and leaves some out. Of under 300,000 clones in the sample, 65% to 85% were seen once. Sequenced input: peripheral blood. The source is a woman aged 40 to 49 who had recovered from COVID-19.

The J gene is TRBJ2-5, the V gene TRBV3-1 (or the pseudogene TRBV3-2), with TRBD1 identical over 7 bases. Germline assignment: CDR1 LGHDT and CDR2 YNNKEL (reference sequence). The ends lost 4 bases at V and 1 base at J; junction bases unmatched: 0. The CDR3 extends over 13 amino acids. The CDR3 loop reads CASSPGGQETQYF. CDR3 bases: TGTGCCAGCAGCCCAGGGGGCCAAGAGACCCAGTACTTC.

This chain joins TRBV19 and TRBJ1-4; 8 positions agree with TRBD1. In germline, CDR1 is LNHDA, CDR2 SQIVND (reference sequence). This CDR3 is 16 amino acids long. The ends lost 10 bases at V and 3 bases at J; junction bases unmatched: 13. The CDR3 DNA is TGTGCCACCGCGAGGACAGGGAGGGTAGCTAATGAAAAACTGTTTTTT. Protein sequence: CATARTGRVANEKLFF.

The table lists this clone with many counts. In nucleotides, the CDR3 is TGTGCCAGCACCCTGGGGGGGGATCGTGCCGAGACCCAGTACTTC. Protein product: CASTLGGDRAETQYF. This rearrangement joins TRBV28 to TRBJ2-5, with 7 bases aligning to TRBD2. In germline, CDR1 is MDHEN, CDR2 SYDVKM. Trimming cost V 7 bases and J 5 bases; bases outside gene matches: 13. The CDR3 covers 15 residues. The complete variable domain, with remaining parts taken from reference TRBV28 and TRBJ2-5, reads DVKVTQSSRYLVKRTGEKVFLECVQDMDHENMFWYRQDPGLGLRLIYFSYDVKMKEKGDIPEGYSVSREKKERFSLILESASTNQTSMYLCASTLGGDRAETQYFGPGTRLLVL.

The rearrangement links TRBV5-1 to TRBJ2-3, with unresolved D. V was cut by 4 bases and J by 5 bases, with 14 bases left in between. Germline CDR1 is SGHRS and CDR2 is YFSETQ. The CDR3 is made up of 14 amino acids. The CDR3 here is CASSPLPTKDTQYF. In DNA form, the CDR3 reads TGCGCCAGCAGCCCCCTGCCGACAAAAGATACGCAGTATTTT.

The chain combines TRBV18 with TRBJ1-1, with no clear D. The germline V gene encodes CDR1 KGHSH and CDR2 LQKENI. V was pared by 6 bases and J by 0 bases, with 11 bases between. This CDR3 region has 14 residues. CDR3 loop: CASSPSEVNTEAFF. CDR3 DNA: TGTGCCAGCTCCCCATCGGAGGTGAACACTGAAGCTTTCTTT.